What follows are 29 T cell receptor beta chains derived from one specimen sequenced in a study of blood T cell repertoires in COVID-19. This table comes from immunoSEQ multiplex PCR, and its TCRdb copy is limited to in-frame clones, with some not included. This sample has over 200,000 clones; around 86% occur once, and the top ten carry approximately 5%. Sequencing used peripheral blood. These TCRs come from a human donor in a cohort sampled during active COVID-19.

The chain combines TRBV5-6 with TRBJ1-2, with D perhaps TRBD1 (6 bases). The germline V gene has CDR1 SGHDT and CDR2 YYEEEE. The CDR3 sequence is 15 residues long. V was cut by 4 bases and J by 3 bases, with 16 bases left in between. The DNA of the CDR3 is TGTGCCAGCAGCACCCGACGGACAGATTACTATGGCTACACCTTC. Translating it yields CASSTRRTDYYGYTF.

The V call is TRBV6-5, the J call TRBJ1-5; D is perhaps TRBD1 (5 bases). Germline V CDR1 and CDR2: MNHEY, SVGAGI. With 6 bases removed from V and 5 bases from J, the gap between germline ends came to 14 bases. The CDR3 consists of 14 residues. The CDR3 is CASSPGGEDQPQHF. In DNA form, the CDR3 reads TGTGCCAGCAGCCCCGGGGGGGAGGATCAGCCCCAGCATTTT.

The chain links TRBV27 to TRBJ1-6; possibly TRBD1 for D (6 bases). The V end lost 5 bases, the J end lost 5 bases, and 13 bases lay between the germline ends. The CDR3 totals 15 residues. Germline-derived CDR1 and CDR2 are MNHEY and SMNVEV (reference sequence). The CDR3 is CASSPQQGDNSPLHF. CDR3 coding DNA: TGTGCCAGCAGTCCCCAACAGGGTGATAATTCACCCCTCCACTTT.

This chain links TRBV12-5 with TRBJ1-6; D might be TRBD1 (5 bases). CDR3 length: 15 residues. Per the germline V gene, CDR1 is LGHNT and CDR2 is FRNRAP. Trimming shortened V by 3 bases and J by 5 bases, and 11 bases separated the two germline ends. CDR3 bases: TGTGCTAGTGGTTTTGGAGGGGAAGATAATTCACCCCTCCACTTT. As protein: CASGFGGEDNSPLHF.

CDR3 bases: TGTGCCAGCAGCTTAAGAGGCGGCACAGATACGCAGTATTTT. This gives the protein CASSLRGGTDTQYF. The V and J genes are TRBV7-2 and TRBJ2-3; no reliable D call. Trimming stripped 2 bases from V and 1 base from J, with 7 bases between. Germline values: CDR1 SGHTA, CDR2 FQGNSA. The CDR3 covers 14 residues.

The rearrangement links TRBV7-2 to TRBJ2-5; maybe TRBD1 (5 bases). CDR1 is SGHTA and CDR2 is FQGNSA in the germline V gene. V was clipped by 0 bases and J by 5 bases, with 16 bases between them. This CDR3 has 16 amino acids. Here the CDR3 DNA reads TGTGCCAGCAGCTTAGCGCGCCGCAGGGTGATGGAGACCCAGTACTTC. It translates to CASSLARRRVMETQYF. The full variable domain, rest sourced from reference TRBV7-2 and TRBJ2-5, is GAGVSQSPSNKVTEKGKDVELRCDPISGHTALYWYRQSLGQGLEFLIYFQGNSAPDKSGLPSDRFSAERTGGSVSTLTIQRTQQEDSAVYLCASSLARRRVMETQYFGPGTRLLVL.

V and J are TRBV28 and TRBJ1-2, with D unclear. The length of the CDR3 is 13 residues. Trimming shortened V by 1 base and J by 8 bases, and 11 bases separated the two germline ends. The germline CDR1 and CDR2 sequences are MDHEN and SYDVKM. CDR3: CASSLSRTGGYTF. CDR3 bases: TGTGCCAGCAGTTTATCTCGGACTGGGGGCTACACCTTC.

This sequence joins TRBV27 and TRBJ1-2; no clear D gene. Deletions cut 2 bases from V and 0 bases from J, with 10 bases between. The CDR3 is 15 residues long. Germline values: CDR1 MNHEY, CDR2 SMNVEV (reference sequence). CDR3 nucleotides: TGTGCCAGCAGTTTACGTAATACAGCTAACTATGGCTACACCTTC. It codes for CASSLRNTANYGYTF.

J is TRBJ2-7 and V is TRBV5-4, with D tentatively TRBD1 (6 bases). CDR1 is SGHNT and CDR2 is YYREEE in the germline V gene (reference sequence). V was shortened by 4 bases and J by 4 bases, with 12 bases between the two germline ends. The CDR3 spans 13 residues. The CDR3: CASSVGGGYEQYF. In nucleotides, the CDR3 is TGTGCCAGCAGCGTTGGGGGCGGGTACGAGCAGTACTTC. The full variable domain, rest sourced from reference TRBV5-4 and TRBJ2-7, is ETGVTQSPTHLIKTRGQQVTLRCSSQSGHNTVSWYQQALGQGPQFIFQYYREEENGRGNFPPRFSGLQFPNYSSELNVNALELDDSALYLCASSVGGGYEQYFGPGTRLTVT.

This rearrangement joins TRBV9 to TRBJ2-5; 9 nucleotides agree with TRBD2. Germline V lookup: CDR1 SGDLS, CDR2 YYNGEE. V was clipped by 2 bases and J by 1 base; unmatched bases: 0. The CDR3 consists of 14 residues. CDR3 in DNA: TGTGCCAGCAGCGTGACTAGCGGCCAAGAGACCCAGTACTTC. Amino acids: CASSVTSGQETQYF.

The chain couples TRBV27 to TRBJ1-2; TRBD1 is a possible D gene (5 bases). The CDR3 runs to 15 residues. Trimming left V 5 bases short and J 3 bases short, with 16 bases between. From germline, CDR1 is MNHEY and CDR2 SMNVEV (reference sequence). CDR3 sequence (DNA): TGTGCCAGCAGTCCCCGGCAGGGTTCATACTATGGCTACACCTTC. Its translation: CASSPRQGSYYGYTF.

The CDR3 sequence is CASSDLTSGRSGANVLTF. The CDR3 DNA is TGTGCCAGCAGCGACTTGACTAGCGGGAGATCCGGGGCCAACGTCCTGACTTTC. J is TRBJ2-6 and V is TRBV27; 12 bases match TRBD2. Germline CDR1 reads MNHEY; CDR2 reads SMNVEV (reference sequence). The CDR3 is 18 amino acids. The V gene end was trimmed by 6 bases and the J gene end by 4 bases; junction bases not matched to a gene: 10.

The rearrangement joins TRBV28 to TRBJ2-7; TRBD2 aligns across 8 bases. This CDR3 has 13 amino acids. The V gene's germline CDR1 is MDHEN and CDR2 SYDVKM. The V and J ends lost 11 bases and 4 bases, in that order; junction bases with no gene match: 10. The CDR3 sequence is CAVGGRLWYEQYF. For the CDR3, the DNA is TGTGCCGTCGGCGGGAGGCTTTGGTACGAGCAGTACTTC.

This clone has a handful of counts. The CDR3: CASSRTGNEKLFF. The CDR3 DNA is TGTGCCAGCAGCCGCACAGGGAATGAAAAACTGTTTTTT. This chain links TRBV3-1 (or the pseudogene TRBV3-2) with TRBJ1-4; tentatively, D is TRBD1 (6 bases). This CDR3 comprises 13 residues. Germline V gene data show CDR1 as LGHDT and CDR2 as YNNKEL (reference sequence). V lost 4 bases, J lost 5 bases, and 8 bases lay in between.

The DNA for the CDR3 is TGCGCCAGCAGCGGACGAGGGGGACATCAGCCCCAGCATTTT. Residues: CASSGRGGHQPQHF. V gene TRBV10-2 combines with J gene TRBJ1-5; the D gene is possibly TRBD1 (6 bases). V was pared by 6 bases and J by 5 bases, with 14 bases between. The CDR3 is made up of 14 amino acids. Germline CDR1 WSHSY, CDR2 SAAADI.

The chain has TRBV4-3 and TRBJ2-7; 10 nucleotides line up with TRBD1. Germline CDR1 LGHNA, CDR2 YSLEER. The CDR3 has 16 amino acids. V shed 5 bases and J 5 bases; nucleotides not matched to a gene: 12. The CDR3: CASSNPWGQGRHEQYF. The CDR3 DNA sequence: TGCGCCAGCAGCAATCCGTGGGGACAGGGGCGACACGAGCAGTACTTC.

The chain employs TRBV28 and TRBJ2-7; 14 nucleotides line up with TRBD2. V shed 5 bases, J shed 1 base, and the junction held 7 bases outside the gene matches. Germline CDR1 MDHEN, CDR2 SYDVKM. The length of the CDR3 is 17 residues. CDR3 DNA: TGTGCCAGCAGTCAAGGACTAGCGGGAGGTCGTTCCTACGAGCAGTACTTC. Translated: CASSQGLAGGRSYEQYF.

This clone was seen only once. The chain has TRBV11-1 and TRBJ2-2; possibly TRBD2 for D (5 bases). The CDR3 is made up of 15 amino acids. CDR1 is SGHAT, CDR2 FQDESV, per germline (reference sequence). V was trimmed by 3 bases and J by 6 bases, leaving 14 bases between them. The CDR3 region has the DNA TGTGCCAGCAGCTTGACTTTCCCGGGGTCCGGGGAGCTGTTTTTT. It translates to CASSLTFPGSGELFF. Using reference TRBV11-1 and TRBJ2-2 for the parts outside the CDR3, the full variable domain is EAEVAQSPRYKITEKSQAVAFWCDPISGHATLYWYRQILGQGPELLVQFQDESVVDDSQLPKDRFSAERLKGVDSTLKIQPAELGDSAMYLCASSLTFPGSGELFFGEGSRLTVL.

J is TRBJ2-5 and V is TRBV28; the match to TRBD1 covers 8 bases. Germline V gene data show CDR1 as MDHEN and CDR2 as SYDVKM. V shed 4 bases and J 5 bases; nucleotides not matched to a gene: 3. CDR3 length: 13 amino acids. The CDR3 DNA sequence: TGTGCCAGCAGTTCAGGGGGCAGGGAGACCCAGTACTTC. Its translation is CASSSGGRETQYF.

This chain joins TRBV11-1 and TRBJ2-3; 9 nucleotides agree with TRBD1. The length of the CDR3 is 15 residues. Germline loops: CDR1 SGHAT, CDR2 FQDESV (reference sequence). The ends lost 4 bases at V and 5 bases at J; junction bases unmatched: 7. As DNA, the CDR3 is TGTGCCAGCAGCTCGCGGGACAGGGTCGGAGATACGCAGTATTTT. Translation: CASSSRDRVGDTQYF.

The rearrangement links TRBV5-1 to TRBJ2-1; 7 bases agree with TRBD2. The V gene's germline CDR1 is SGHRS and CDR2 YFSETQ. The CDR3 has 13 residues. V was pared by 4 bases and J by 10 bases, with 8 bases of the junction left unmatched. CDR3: CASSALASGEQFF. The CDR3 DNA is TGCGCCAGCAGCGCCTTAGCTAGCGGCGAGCAGTTCTTC.

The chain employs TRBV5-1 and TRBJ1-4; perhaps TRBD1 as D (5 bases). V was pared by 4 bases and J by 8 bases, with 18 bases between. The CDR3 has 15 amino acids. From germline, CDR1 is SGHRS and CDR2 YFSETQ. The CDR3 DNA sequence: TGCGCCAGCAGCCCGTCCGGGGGGAAAGAGGAAAAACTGTTTTTT. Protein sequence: CASSPSGGKEEKLFF.

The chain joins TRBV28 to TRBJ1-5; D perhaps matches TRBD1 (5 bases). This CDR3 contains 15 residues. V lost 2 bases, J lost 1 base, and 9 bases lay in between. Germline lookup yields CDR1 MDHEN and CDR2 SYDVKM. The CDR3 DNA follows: TGTGCCAGCAGTTTACGGGGGGACAGCAATCAGCCCCAGCATTTT. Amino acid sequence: CASSLRGDSNQPQHF.

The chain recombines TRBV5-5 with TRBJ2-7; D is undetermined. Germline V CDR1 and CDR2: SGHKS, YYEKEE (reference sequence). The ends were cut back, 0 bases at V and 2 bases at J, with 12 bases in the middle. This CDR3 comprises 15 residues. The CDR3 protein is CASSLAVTEPYEQYF. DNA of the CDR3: TGTGCCAGCAGCTTGGCTGTGACGGAGCCCTACGAGCAGTACTTC.

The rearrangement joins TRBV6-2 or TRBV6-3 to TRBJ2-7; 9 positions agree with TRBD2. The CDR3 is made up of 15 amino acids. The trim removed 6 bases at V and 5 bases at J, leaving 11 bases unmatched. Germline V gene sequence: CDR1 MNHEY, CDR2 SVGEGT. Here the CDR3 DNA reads TGTGCCAGCAGCGGACCGGGACTAGCAGCGCACGAGCAGTACTTC. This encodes CASSGPGLAAHEQYF.

DNA for the CDR3: TGTGCCAGCAGCCAAGTTCCGGGGGTGAGGCCCCTCCACTTT. Translated, it gives CASSQVPGVRPLHF. The gene calls are TRBV3-1 (or the pseudogene TRBV3-2) and TRBJ1-6, with D possibly TRBD1 on 5 matching bases. The CDR3 is 14 amino acids. Trimming pared 1 base from V and 13 bases from J, leaving 14 bases between. Germline V CDR1 and CDR2: LGHDT, YNNKEL (reference sequence).

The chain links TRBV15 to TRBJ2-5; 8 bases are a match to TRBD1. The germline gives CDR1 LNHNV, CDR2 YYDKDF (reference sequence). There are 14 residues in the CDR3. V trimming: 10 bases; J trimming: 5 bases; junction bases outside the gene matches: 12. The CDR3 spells CARVDRVASETQYF. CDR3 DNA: TGTGCCAGGGTGGACAGGGTGGCGTCGGAGACCCAGTACTTC.

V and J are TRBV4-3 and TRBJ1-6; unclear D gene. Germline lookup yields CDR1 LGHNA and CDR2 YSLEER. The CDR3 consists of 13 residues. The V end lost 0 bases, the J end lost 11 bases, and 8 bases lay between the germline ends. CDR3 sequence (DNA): TGCGCCAGCAGCCAAGATGGAGGGACACCCCTCCACTTT. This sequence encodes CASSQDGGTPLHF.

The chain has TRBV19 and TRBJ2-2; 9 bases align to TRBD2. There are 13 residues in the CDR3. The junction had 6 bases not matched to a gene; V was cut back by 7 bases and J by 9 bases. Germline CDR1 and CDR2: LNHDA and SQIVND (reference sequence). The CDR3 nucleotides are TGTGCCAGTAAGGTTAGCGGGAGCCGGGAGCTGTTTTTT. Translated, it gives CASKVSGSRELFF.